This T cell receptor (beta chain) stems from a study of T cell responses to AZD1222 COVID-19 vaccine. Whole-study findings and limits: The sample set comprised mostly white British donors with more females, and clonal diversity was possibly underestimated. Variant regions that are unmutated are reportedly the target of nearly half of spike-specific TCRs.

From germline, CDR1 is SGHRS and CDR2 YFSETQ. Deletions cut 2 bases from V and 7 bases from J, with 15 bases between. This CDR3 comprises 14 residues. Produced via immunoSEQ multiplex PCR; TCRdb's table is partial and in-frame only. Found here are 250,000 to 300,000 clones, approximately 94% of them singletons; the top ten hold 0.5% to 0.7%. In regard to this clone: What it recognizes is unknown.

This receptor was taken from an adult who received the AZD1222 COVID-19 vaccine. Source: peripheral blood, taken 28 days after the second AZD1222 dose. V gene TRBV5-1 combines with J gene TRBJ1-2; perhaps TRBD1 as D (5 bases). The CDR3 bases are TGCGCCAGCAGCTTTGGGCAGGGAGTCTCTGGCTACACCTTC. This gives the protein CASSFGQGVSGYTF.